A selection of T cell receptor beta chains follows, all from one sample in a study of identical twins. One entry per CDR3 protein, called by TCRdb with MiXCR from the 5' RACE reads. This sample has approximately 410,000 distinct CDR3 sequences, with approximately 18% found just once. Sample: naive T cells sorted from blood. Receptors were obtained from a man aged 50 to 60 in good health. Both conserved end residues are part of each CDR3. A D gene is named only where the DNA matches it firmly. Expanded clones are given a class, and other clones once, few, many or no size at all.

d_call	v_call	clone_size	j_call	cdr3_nt	cdr3_aa
TRBD1	TRBV14	NA	TRBJ1-6	TGTGCCAGCAGCCAAGCCAGACAGGGCGAAAATTCACCCCTCCACTTT	CASSQARQGENSPLHF
NA	TRBV7-2	many	TRBJ2-1	TGTGCCAGCAGCCCGGAGAGTAGCTCCTACAATGAGCAGTTCTTC	CASSPESSSYNEQFF
NA	TRBV11-3	NA	TRBJ2-7	TGTGCCAGCAGCTCCCCTTCGCCGGGACCCTCCTACGAGCAGTACTTC	CASSSPSPGPSYEQYF
NA	TRBV12-3/TRBV12-4	many	TRBJ1-5	TGTGCCAGCAGTTTTCACAGCAAGGATCAGCCCCAGCATTTT	CASSFHSKDQPQHF
NA	TRBV28	many	TRBJ2-6	TGTGCCAGCAGTTTATGGGTCTCCTCTGGGGCCAACGTCCTGACTTTC	CASSLWVSSGANVLTF
NA	TRBV7-2	many	TRBJ2-7	TGTGCCAGCAGCTTAGAGCTAGCACCCTACGAGCAGTACTTC	CASSLELAPYEQYF
NA	TRBV6-2/TRBV6-3	few	TRBJ1-1	TGTGCCAGCACCCTTAGGGGGGCGAACACTGAAGCTTTCTTT	CASTLRGANTEAFF
NA	TRBV19	NA	TRBJ2-1	TGTGCCAGTTCGAGGGGGAGGAACTACAATGAGCAGTTCTTC	CASSRGRNYNEQFF
NA	TRBV2	few	TRBJ2-7	TGTGCCAGCGGCACGGGCAGGGATTCCTACGAGCAGTACTTC	CASGTGRDSYEQYF
NA	TRBV29-1	few	TRBJ2-1	TGCAGCGTTGAAGATCGTGGAGACTCCTACAATGAGCAGTTCTTC	CSVEDRGDSYNEQFF
TRBD2	TRBV6-9	many	TRBJ2-7	TGTGCCAGCAGTTACCAACTAGCGGTTCTACCCTACGAGCAGTACTTC	CASSYQLAVLPYEQYF
TRBD1	TRBV15	NA	TRBJ2-1	TGTGCCACCAGCAGGGGATGGGACAGGGGATTGCATGAGCAGTTCTTC	CATSRGWDRGLHEQFF
NA	TRBV20-1	NA	TRBJ2-3	TGCAGTGCTAGAGATGAGAGTCGGGACTGGTGGAGGACGGCGCAGTATTTT	CSARDESRDWWRTAQYF
NA	TRBV7-2	few	TRBJ2-5	TGTGCCAGCAGCTTAGATGCGGGGGAGACCCAGTACTTC	CASSLDAGETQYF
NA	TRBV20-1	NA	TRBJ1-1	TGCAGTGCAATGTTGAGAGACACTGAAGCTTTCTTT	CSAMLRDTEAFF
TRBD2	TRBV4-2	few	TRBJ2-2	TGTGCCAGCAGCCAAGTTTCTGCGTATAGCGGGGGGGCATCATACACCGGGGAGCTGTTTTTT	CASSQVSAYSGGASYTGELFF
TRBD2	TRBV7-8	NA	TRBJ2-7	TGTGCCAGCAGCCCCGGACTAGCGGGAGGGCTAATGACCGAGCAGTACTTC	CASSPGLAGGLMTEQYF
TRBD2	TRBV20-1	once	TRBJ2-2	TGCAGTGCTAGAGATCCCCGGACTAGCGGGACCTGGGAGCTGTTTTTT	CSARDPRTSGTWELFF
NA	TRBV28	few	TRBJ1-6	TGTGCCAGCCTAAATGGCGGGGGGCGGCAGAATTCACCCCTCCACTTT	CASLNGGGRQNSPLHF
NA	TRBV4-1	few	TRBJ2-3	TGCGCCAGCAGCACCGACAGACGCACAGATACGCAGTATTTT	CASSTDRRTDTQYF
NA	TRBV12-3/TRBV12-4	many	TRBJ2-7	TGTGCCAGCACCACGGACATAGCTTATGACGAGCAGTACTTC	CASTTDIAYDEQYF
NA	TRBV5-1	NA	TRBJ1-2	TGCGCCAGCAGCTTGGAAGGGAACAGCTATGGCTACACCTTC	CASSLEGNSYGYTF
NA	TRBV20-1	many	TRBJ2-7	TGCAGTGCTAGAGGCAGGGCCTACGAGCAGTACTTC	CSARGRAYEQYF
NA	TRBV4-3	few	TRBJ1-5	TGCGCCAGCAGCCAAGATCTCGGGGTGCAGCCCCAGCATTTT	CASSQDLGVQPQHF
TRBD2	TRBV20-1	many	TRBJ2-1	TGCAGTGCTAATTCCGGGACTAGCGGGAGGCCCCTCAATGAGCAGTTCTTC	CSANSGTSGRPLNEQFF
TRBD2	TRBV20-1	NA	TRBJ2-3	TGCAGTGCTATATCCGGACTAGCGGGGGGGCCCGTTAGCACAGATACGCAGTATTTT	CSAISGLAGGPVSTDTQYF
TRBD2	TRBV7-8	few	TRBJ2-1	TGTGCCAGCAGCTCCCACCGACTAGCGAACTACAATGAGCAGTTCTTC	CASSSHRLANYNEQFF
NA	TRBV18	NA	TRBJ2-5	TGTGCCAGCTCACCACCAACGGGGTCAGAAGAGACCCAGTACTTC	CASSPPTGSEETQYF
NA	TRBV5-6	many	TRBJ1-1	TGTGCCAGCAGCTTTGTGGGGGGCCCGGCTGAAGCTTTCTTT	CASSFVGGPAEAFF
NA	TRBV20-1	NA	TRBJ2-5	TGCAGTGCTAGAAAAACTAGCAGGCAGACCCAGTACTTC	CSARKTSRQTQYF
NA	TRBV28	many	TRBJ1-6	TGTGCCAGCAGTTTTAGACGGCTTTCTTCACCCCTCCACTTT	CASSFRRLSSPLHF
NA	TRBV4-3	NA	TRBJ2-3	TGCGCCAGCAGCCAAGATATCTTGCCCCAGAATCGGAGAAATTTT	CASSQDILPQNRRNF